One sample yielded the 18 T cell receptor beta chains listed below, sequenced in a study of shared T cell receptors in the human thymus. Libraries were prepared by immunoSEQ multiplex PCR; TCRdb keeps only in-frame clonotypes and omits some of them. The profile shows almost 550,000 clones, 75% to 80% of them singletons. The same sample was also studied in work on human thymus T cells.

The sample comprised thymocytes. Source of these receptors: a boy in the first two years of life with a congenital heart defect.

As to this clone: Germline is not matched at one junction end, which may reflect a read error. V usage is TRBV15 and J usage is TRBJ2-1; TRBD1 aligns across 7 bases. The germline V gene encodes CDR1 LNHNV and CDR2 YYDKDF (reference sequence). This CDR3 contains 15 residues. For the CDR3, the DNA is TGTGCCACCAGCGGAGAATCCGGGACAGAAAATGAGCAGTTCTTC. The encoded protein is CATSGESGTENEQFF.

CDR3: CATSREGAQNRGRPGYTF. DNA of the CDR3: TGTGCCACCAGCAGAGAAGGGGCCCAAAACAGGGGGAGGCCAGGCTACACCTTC. The chain has TRBV15 and TRBJ1-2, with 8 bases fitting TRBD1. The CDR3 length is 18 residues. The junction had 17 bases not matched to a gene; V was cut back by 0 bases and J by 8 bases. From germline, CDR1 is LNHNV and CDR2 YYDKDF (reference sequence).

The CDR3 DNA follows: TGTGCCAGCTCACGAGGACAGGGCGGTGAGCAGTTCTTC. The encoded protein is CASSRGQGGEQFF. The chain is built from TRBV18 and TRBJ2-1; 8 bases are a match to TRBD1. Germline lookup yields CDR1 KGHSH and CDR2 LQKENI. Unmatched junction bases numbered 5, after V lost 4 bases and J lost 9 bases. This CDR3 spans 13 amino acids.

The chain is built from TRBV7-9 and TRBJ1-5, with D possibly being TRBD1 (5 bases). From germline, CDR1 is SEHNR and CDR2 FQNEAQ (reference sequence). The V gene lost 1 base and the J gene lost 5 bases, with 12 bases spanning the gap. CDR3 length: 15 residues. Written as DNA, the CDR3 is TGTGCCAGCAGCTTAGGAGGGACTTTACATCAGCCCCAGCATTTT. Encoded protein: CASSLGGTLHQPQHF. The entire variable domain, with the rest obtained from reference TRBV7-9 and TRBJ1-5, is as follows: DTGVSQNPRHKITKRGQNVTFRCDPISEHNRLYWYRQTLGQGPEFLTYFQNEAQLEKSRLLSDRFSAERPKGSFSTLEIQRTEQGDSAMYLCASSLGGTLHQPQHFGDGTRLSIL.

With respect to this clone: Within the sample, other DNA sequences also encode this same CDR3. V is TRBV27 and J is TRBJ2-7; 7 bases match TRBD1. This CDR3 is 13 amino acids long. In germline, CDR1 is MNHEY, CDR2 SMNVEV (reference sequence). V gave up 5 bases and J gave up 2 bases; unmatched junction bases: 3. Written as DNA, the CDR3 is TGTGCCAGCAGTCCGGGACAGACCTACGAGCAGTACTTC. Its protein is CASSPGQTYEQYF.

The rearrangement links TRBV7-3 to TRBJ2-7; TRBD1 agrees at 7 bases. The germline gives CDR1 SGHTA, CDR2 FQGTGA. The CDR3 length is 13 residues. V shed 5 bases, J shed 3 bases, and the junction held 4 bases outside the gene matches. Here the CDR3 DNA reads TGTGCCAGCAGCCAGGGACAGAACTACGAGCAGTACTTC. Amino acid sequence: CASSQGQNYEQYF.

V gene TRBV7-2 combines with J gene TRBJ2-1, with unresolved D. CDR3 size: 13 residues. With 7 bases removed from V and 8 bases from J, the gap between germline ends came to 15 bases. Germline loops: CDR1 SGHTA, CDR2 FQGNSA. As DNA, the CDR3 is TGTGCCAGCATCAATTGGGTGGGCCATGAGCAGTTCTTC. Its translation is CASINWVGHEQFF.

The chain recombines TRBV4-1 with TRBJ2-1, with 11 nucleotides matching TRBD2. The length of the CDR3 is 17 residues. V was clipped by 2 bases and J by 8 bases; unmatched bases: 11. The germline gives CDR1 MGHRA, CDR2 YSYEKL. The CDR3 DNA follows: TGCGCCAGCAGCCAATCGCCGGGACTAGCGGTGTCTGATGAGCAGTTCTTC. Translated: CASSQSPGLAVSDEQFF.

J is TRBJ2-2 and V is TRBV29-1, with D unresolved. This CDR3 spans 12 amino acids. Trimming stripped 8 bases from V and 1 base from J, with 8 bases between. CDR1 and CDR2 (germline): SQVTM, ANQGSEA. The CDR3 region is CSSLGNTGELFF. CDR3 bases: TGCAGCTCCCTAGGGAACACCGGGGAGCTGTTTTTT.

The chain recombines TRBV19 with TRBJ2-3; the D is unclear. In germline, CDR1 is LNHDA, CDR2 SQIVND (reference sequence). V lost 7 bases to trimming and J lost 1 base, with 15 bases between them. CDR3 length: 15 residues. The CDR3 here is CASKGSTRRTDTQYF. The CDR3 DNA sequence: TGTGCCAGTAAAGGTAGCACGAGACGCACAGATACGCAGTATTTT. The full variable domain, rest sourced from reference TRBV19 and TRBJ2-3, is DGGITQSPKYLFRKEGQNVTLSCEQNLNHDAMYWYRQDPGQGLRLIYYSQIVNDFQKGDIAEGYSVSREKKESFPLTVTSAQKNPTAFYLCASKGSTRRTDTQYFGPGTRLTVL.

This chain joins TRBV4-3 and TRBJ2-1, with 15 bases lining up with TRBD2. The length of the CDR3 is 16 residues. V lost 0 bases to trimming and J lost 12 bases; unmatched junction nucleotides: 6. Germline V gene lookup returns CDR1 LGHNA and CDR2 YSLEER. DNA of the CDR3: TGCGCCAGCAGCCAAGATCGGACTAGCGGGAGGGGGATGCAGTTCTTC. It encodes CASSQDRTSGRGMQFF.

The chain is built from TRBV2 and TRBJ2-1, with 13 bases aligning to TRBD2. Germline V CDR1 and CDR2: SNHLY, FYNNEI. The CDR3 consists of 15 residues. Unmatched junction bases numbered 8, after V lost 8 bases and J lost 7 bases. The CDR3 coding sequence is TGTGCCAGCCAAGGACTAGCGGGAGTAGGGAATGAGCAGTTCTTC. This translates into CASQGLAGVGNEQFF.

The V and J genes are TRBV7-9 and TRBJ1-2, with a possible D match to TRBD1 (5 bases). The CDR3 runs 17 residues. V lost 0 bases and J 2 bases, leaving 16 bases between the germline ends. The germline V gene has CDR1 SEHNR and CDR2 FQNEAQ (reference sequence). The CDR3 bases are TGTGCCAGCAGCTTAGCGGAACCTTGGGCAGGGAACTATGGCTACACCTTC. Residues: CASSLAEPWAGNYGYTF.

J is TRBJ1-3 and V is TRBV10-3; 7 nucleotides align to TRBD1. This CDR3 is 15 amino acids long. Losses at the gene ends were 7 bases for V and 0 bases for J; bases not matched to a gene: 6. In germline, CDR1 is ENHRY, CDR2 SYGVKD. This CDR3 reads CAITTGVSSGNTIYF. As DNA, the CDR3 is TGTGCCATCACCACAGGGGTTAGCTCTGGAAACACCATATATTTT.

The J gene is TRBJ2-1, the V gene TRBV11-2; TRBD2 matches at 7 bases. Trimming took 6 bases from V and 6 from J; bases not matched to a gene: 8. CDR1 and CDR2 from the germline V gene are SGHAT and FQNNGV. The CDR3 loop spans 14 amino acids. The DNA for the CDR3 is TGTGCCAGCAGTCTAGGCGGGAGCATCAATGAGCAGTTCTTC. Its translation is CASSLGGSINEQFF.

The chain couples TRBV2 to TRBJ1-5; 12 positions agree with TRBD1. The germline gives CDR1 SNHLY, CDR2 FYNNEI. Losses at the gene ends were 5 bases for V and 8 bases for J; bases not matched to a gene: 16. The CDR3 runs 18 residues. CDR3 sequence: CASSYGTGGDSVEEPQHF. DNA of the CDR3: TGTGCCAGCAGTTACGGGACAGGGGGCGATTCTGTTGAGGAGCCCCAGCATTTT.

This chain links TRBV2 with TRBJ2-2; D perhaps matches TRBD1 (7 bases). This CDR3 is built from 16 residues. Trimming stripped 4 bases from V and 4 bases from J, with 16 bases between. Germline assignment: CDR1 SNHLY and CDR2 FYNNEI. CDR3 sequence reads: CASSGPLQGGTGELFF. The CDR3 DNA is TGTGCCAGCAGTGGCCCCCTCCAGGGGGGCACCGGGGAGCTGTTTTTT.

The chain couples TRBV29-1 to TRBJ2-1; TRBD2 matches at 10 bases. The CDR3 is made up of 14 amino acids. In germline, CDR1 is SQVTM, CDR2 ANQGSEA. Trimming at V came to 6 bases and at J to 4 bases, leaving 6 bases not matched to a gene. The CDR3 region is CSVTSGRGYNEQFF. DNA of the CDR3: TGCAGCGTGACGAGCGGGAGGGGGTACAATGAGCAGTTCTTC.